This T cell receptor (beta chain) was observed in a study of CD8 T cells in ankylosing spondylitis. Regarding the study as a whole: Blood from ankylosing spondylitis patients appeared to carry a characteristic eight-variant TCR beta motif. With a CD8+ phenotype, disease-linked clones were relatively rare in peripheral blood. Several of the motif variants were reported before in synovial fluid and blood from reactive arthritis.

This clonotype was detected ten times or more. The antigen remains unidentified. The V gene's germline CDR1 is SGDLS and CDR2 YYNGEE. This CDR3 has 14 residues. Trimming took off 0 bases at V and 5 bases at J, with 10 bases between the two ends. As the method for making TCR beta libraries, quantitative 5'-RACE with molecular barcodes was used. MiXCR was run by TCRdb on the 5' RACE reads, yielding one entry per CDR3 protein. The table includes about 42,000 distinct CDR3 sequences, just under 4% detected once. Sequencing used blood, either unsorted or a sorted T cell fraction (not recorded which). V and J are TRBV9 and TRBJ2-3; tentative D call: TRBD2 (6 bases). This receptor was obtained from a female donor with ankylosing spondylitis or in good health (not recorded which). CDR3 DNA sequence: TGTGCCAGCAGCGTAGGGCGGGGCGGAGATACGCAGTATTTT. This gives the protein CASSVGRGGDTQYF.